Listed below are T cell receptor beta chains from one sample, sequenced in a study of cytomegalovirus exposure and HLA in healthy donors. Sequencing was performed with immunoSEQ multiplex PCR; in TCRdb, only in-frame clones are kept and a portion is missing. The top ten hold approximately 4% of the sample, which has under 200,000 clones, less than 80% seen once. Sequenced input: PBMCs. Receptor source: a woman in her twenties or thirties in good health and CMV-seropositive. Both conserved end residues are part of each CDR3. The D gene is left open where the match is weak.

d_call,v_call,cdr3_aa
-,TRBV4-2,CASSQGVGVNSYEQYF
TRBD2,TRBV5-1,CASSSSGGYNEQFF
TRBD2,TRBV19,CASSTARTSGRLMGEQYF
-,TRBV6-5,CAIGRGSEAFF
TRBD1,TRBV4-3,CASSEGAAKNIQYF
-,TRBV5-6,CASSLWTASYEQYF
-,TRBV27,CASRNPVRADTEAFF
TRBD2,TRBV7-6,CASSVSGASGNEQFF
TRBD1,TRBV27,CASSWSTGGNEKLFF
TRBD1,TRBV5-6,CASSLARDRRKSSSYEQYF
TRBD1,TRBV2,CASSSDRGDGYTF
-,TRBV28,CASSLQDGTYEQYF
TRBD1,TRBV5-6,CASSRKDRGNQPQHF
TRBD1,TRBV7-9,CASSLSSRGTGNYGYTF
-,TRBV5-6,CASSLSLTSPGSEAFF
TRBD2,TRBV6-1,CASWAGSGSRDEQYF
TRBD1,TRBV2,CASSEQGAGEQYF
-,TRBV2,CASSVGPVPYKQYF
-,TRBV19,CASSILPGRNTGELFF
-,TRBV11-2,CASSPTRELFF
TRBD2,TRBV13,CASSLGLAGPYNEQFF
-,TRBV5-6,CASSSLAKNIQYF
TRBD2,TRBV4-3,CASSPGGAGELFF
-,TRBV4-1,CASSQEVLGYGYTF